The sequence of this T cell receptor beta chain was determined in a study of shared clonotypes between healthy human individuals. Background on the study: Researchers drew samples from a couple of women and a few men aged 18 to 49.

Deep-level settings were used for running the assay. Researchers divided each subset's genomic DNA evenly across several immunoSEQ plates. The repertoire was sequenced with immunoSEQ multiplex PCR; TCRdb's copy has only in-frame clones and lacks some. The table lists 2 million to 3 million clones, 93% of them singletons, with 0.36% in the top ten. The CDR3 is made up of 15 amino acids. The V end lost 4 bases, the J end lost 5 bases, and 17 bases lay between the germline ends. Germline CDR1 reads LNHDA; CDR2 reads SQIVND (reference sequence). The chain is built from TRBV19 and TRBJ1-2, with unresolved D. This sequence originates from a man in his late teens or twenties in good health. Some clones in this sample may be carry-over from other donors' samples. The sequenced sample consisted of naive CD4+ T cells from PBMCs. Subset noted: CD45RA+ positively selected. Here the CDR3 reads CASSTALLTAYGYTF. The CDR3 DNA reads TGTGCCAGTAGTACCGCTCTCTTGACTGCGTATGGCTACACCTTC.